Shown below are 30 T cell receptor beta chains from a single sample sequenced in a study of beta chain features in type 1 diabetes (dated by TCRdb to 2017 to 2018). The library relied on the immunoSEQ multiplex PCR assay. The entire isolated RNA was reverse transcribed using the High Capacity cDNA Reverse Transcription Kit, and thus expressed TCRB transcripts were sequenced. TCRdb took this table from immuneACCESS and kept in-frame rearrangements with V and J called. Such tables lack part of the clones; where checked against another copy, unresolved V genes explain under half of the gap, and the rest is unexplained. Here the sample has roughly 290,000 clones; 8% occur a single time. Clones ranked in the top ten supply 1% of the sample. The sequenced sample was central memory CD4+ T cells from blood. These receptors came from a woman between 18 and 30 years old in good health.

A note on this clone: Distinct nucleotide sequences in the sample also encode this CDR3. This rearrangement joins TRBV7-2 to TRBJ2-2, with 8 bases aligning to TRBD1. Looked up from germline, CDR1 is SGHTA and CDR2 is FQGNSA. V dropped 1 base and J dropped 1; count of bases not matched to a gene: 2. The CDR3 is 16 residues long. The CDR3: CASSLGQGWNTGELFF. CDR3 in DNA: TGTGCCAGCAGCTTAGGACAGGGGTGGAACACCGGGGAGCTGTTTTTT.

This clone appeared a few times. The chain has TRBV18 and TRBJ2-5; D not certain. Trimming removed 3 bases from V and 3 bases from J, with 8 bases in between. Germline assignment: CDR1 KGHSH and CDR2 LQKENI. The CDR3 spans 13 residues. The CDR3 here is CASSPGTKETQYF. Here the CDR3 DNA reads TGTGCCAGCTCACCGGGAACAAAAGAGACCCAGTACTTC.

The sample holds a few counts of this clone. The chain uses TRBV7-2 and TRBJ2-3; the match to TRBD2 covers 16 bases. The CDR3 consists of 18 residues. V lost 5 bases to trimming and J lost 2 bases; unmatched junction nucleotides: 7. Germline V CDR1 and CDR2: SGHTA, FQGNSA. The CDR3 region has the DNA TGTGCCAGCAGCCCCGGGACTAGCGGGAGGGGGGCCACAGATACGCAGTATTTT. Its protein is CASSPGTSGRGATDTQYF. The complete variable domain, with remaining parts taken from reference TRBV7-2 and TRBJ2-3, reads GAGVSQSPSNKVTEKGKDVELRCDPISGHTALYWYRQSLGQGLEFLIYFQGNSAPDKSGLPSDRFSAERTGGSVSTLTIQRTQQEDSAVYLCASSPGTSGRGATDTQYFGPGTRLTVL.

The chain is built from TRBV7-6 and TRBJ1-1; possible D gene TRBD1, 5 bases. This CDR3 contains 13 residues. V dropped 6 bases and J dropped 1 base, with 9 bases sitting between them. Germline V lookup: CDR1 SGHVS, CDR2 FNYEAQ. The CDR3 sequence is CASSVQGNTEAFF. In DNA, the CDR3 is TGTGCCAGCAGTGTCCAGGGGAACACTGAAGCTTTCTTT. Full variable domain (remainder filled in from reference TRBV7-6 and TRBJ1-1): GAGVSQSPRYKVTKRGQDVALRCDPISGHVSLYWYRQALGQGPEFLTYFNYEAQQDKSGLPNDRFSAERPEGSISTLTIQRTEQRDSAMYRCASSVQGNTEAFFGQGTRLTVV.

This clone was counted between two and nine times. The chain recombines TRBV27 with TRBJ2-5, with D perhaps TRBD1 or TRBD2 (5 bases each). Trimming removed 3 bases from V and 1 base from J, with 12 bases in between. This CDR3 is 15 amino acids long. Germline CDR1 MNHEY, CDR2 SMNVEV (reference sequence). Written as DNA, the CDR3 is TGTGCCAGCAGTTTCAGATGGGACCTCCAAGAGACCCAGTACTTC. It translates to CASSFRWDLQETQYF.

This clone appeared a few times. This rearrangement joins TRBV2 to TRBJ1-1; a possible D gene is TRBD1 (5 bases). V lost 10 bases to trimming and J lost 4 bases, with 19 bases between them. This CDR3 has 14 residues. Germline CDR1 SNHLY, CDR2 FYNNEI. This CDR3 reads CATQEDEGRTEAFF. CDR3 nucleotides: TGTGCCACCCAAGAAGATGAGGGGCGCACTGAAGCTTTCTTT.

This clone was seen a few times. This chain connects TRBV7-9 to TRBJ2-7; D remains ambiguous. The V gene's germline CDR1 is SEHNR and CDR2 FQNEAQ (reference sequence). The CDR3 spans 15 residues. Trimming cost V 5 bases and J 0 bases, with 14 bases left between them. The CDR3 is CASSPDRKGSYEQYV. CDR3 DNA sequence: TGTGCCAGCAGCCCGGACCGAAAGGGCTCCTACGAGCAGTACGTC.

This clone was seen a handful of times. The chain employs TRBV7-6 and TRBJ2-3; 11 positions agree with TRBD2. The germline V gene has CDR1 SGHVS and CDR2 FNYEAQ. V lost 5 bases to trimming and J lost 6 bases; unmatched junction nucleotides: 10. The CDR3 runs to 16 residues. CDR3 region: CASSPRPSGRWDTQYF. CDR3 DNA: TGTGCCAGCAGCCCCCGGCCTAGCGGGAGGTGGGATACGCAGTATTTT.

The gene calls are TRBV29-1 and TRBJ1-4, with D maybe TRBD1 (6 bases). This CDR3 region has 13 residues. CDR1 SQVTM and CDR2 ANQGSEA come from the germline V gene. Trimming took off 5 bases at V and 8 bases at J, with 15 bases between the two ends. CDR3 amino acids: CSVYRVGGEKLFF. DNA of the CDR3: TGCAGCGTTTACCGGGTTGGGGGCGAAAAACTGTTTTTT.

This chain links TRBV9 with TRBJ2-2; D not resolved. The CDR3 length is 16 residues. CDR1 and CDR2 from the germline V gene are SGDLS and YYNGEE. V was cut by 4 bases and J by 4 bases, with 17 bases left in between. CDR3: CASSRYGSEVTGELFF. The DNA for the CDR3 is TGTGCCAGCAGCAGATACGGCAGCGAGGTCACCGGGGAGCTGTTTTTT.

The chain is built from TRBV6-5 and TRBJ2-3, with TRBD1 identical over 7 bases. Germline CDR1 reads MNHEY; CDR2 reads SVGAGI. The V and J ends lost 2 bases and 7 bases, in that order; junction bases with no gene match: 12. This CDR3 has 16 amino acids. As DNA, the CDR3 is TGTGCCAGCAGTTACATAGGGGGCGCGAAAGGAAATACGCAGTATTTT. Protein sequence: CASSYIGGAKGNTQYF.

J is TRBJ1-6 and V is TRBV19; 11 bases align to TRBD1. V lost 7 bases to trimming and J lost 10 bases; unmatched junction nucleotides: 6. Looked up from germline, CDR1 is LNHDA and CDR2 is SQIVND (reference sequence). The CDR3 runs 14 residues. This chain's CDR3 is CASTSDRGRSPLHF. The CDR3 coding sequence is TGTGCCAGTACCTCGGACAGGGGGCGGTCACCCCTCCACTTT.

This clone has a count of ten or more. This chain joins TRBV7-2 and TRBJ2-1, with D unclear. The V end was cut by 6 bases, the J end by 7 bases, with 16 bases between. The CDR3 sequence is 14 residues long. Germline V CDR1 and CDR2: SGHTA, FQGNSA. For the CDR3, the DNA is TGTGCCAGCAGATTAACAGTCGACGGAAATGAGCAGTTCTTC. This codes for CASRLTVDGNEQFF.

This clone was seen repeatedly, ten times or more. This chain connects TRBV18 to TRBJ2-7, with 7 positions matching TRBD1. There are 15 residues in the CDR3. The germline gives CDR1 KGHSH, CDR2 LQKENI. V gave up 4 bases and J gave up 0 bases; unmatched junction bases: 6. CDR3 DNA: TGTGCCAGCTCACGAGGGACAGCCGACTCCTACGAGCAGTACGTC. This gives the protein CASSRGTADSYEQYV.

The chain couples TRBV6-5 to TRBJ1-2; maybe TRBD1 (6 bases). The CDR3 is 12 residues long. CDR1 and CDR2 from the germline V gene are MNHEY and SVGAGI. Trimming shortened V by 2 bases and J by 7 bases, and 8 bases separated the two germline ends. The chain's CDR3 is CASSYTGSGYTF. Written as DNA, the CDR3 is TGTGCCAGCAGTTACACAGGGTCTGGCTACACCTTC.

This clone was detected only a few times. The chain recombines TRBV5-4 with TRBJ2-5; 8 positions agree with TRBD2. Germline lookup yields CDR1 SGHNT and CDR2 YYREEE (reference sequence). Unmatched junction bases numbered 6, after V lost 4 bases and J lost 4 bases. The CDR3 spans 14 residues. The CDR3 here is CASSQRGGGETQYF. The CDR3 DNA follows: TGTGCCAGCAGCCAACGGGGGGGAGGAGAGACCCAGTACTTC.

V is TRBV15 and J is TRBJ1-1; a weak D match, TRBD1 (6 bases). The CDR3 covers 14 residues. Germline V lookup: CDR1 LNHNV, CDR2 YYDKDF (reference sequence). With 5 bases removed from V and 5 bases from J, the gap between germline ends came to 15 bases. CDR3 in amino acids: CATSRRGAATEAFF. CDR3 bases: TGTGCCACCAGCCGACGGGGGGCAGCGACTGAAGCTTTCTTT.

This clone occurred many times. The chain is built from TRBV9 and TRBJ2-3; 9 bases agree with TRBD2. The V and J ends lost 0 bases and 0 bases, in that order; junction bases with no gene match: 5. CDR3 size: 17 residues. Germline V gene data show CDR1 as SGDLS and CDR2 as YYNGEE. This chain's CDR3 is CASSVGMTSGSTDTQYF. The CDR3 nucleotides are TGTGCCAGCAGCGTAGGGATGACTAGCGGAAGCACAGATACGCAGTATTTT.

The chain has TRBV25-1 and TRBJ2-3; a possible D gene is TRBD2 (7 bases). The CDR3 totals 16 residues. The ends were cut back, 4 bases at V and 4 bases at J, with 18 bases in the middle. Germline V lookup: CDR1 MGHDK, CDR2 SYGVNS. CDR3 loop: CASSGGTWEGADTQYF. In DNA form, the CDR3 reads TGTGCCAGCAGTGGAGGGACATGGGAGGGAGCAGATACGCAGTATTTT.

The V and J genes are TRBV5-1 and TRBJ1-2; maybe TRBD1 (6 bases). The CDR3 spans 10 residues. V lost 9 bases, J lost 8 bases, and 11 bases lay in between. Germline values: CDR1 SGHRS, CDR2 YFSETQ. The CDR3 sequence is CAITGCGYTF. The DNA for the CDR3 is TGCGCCATCACAGGGTGCGGCTACACCTTC. Looking up the rest from reference TRBV5-1 and TRBJ1-2 gives the full variable domain: KAGVTQTPRYLIKTRGQQVTLSCSPISGHRSVSWYQQTPGQGLQFLFEYFSETQRNKGNFPGRFSGRQFSNSRSEMNVSTLELGDSALYLCAITGCGYTFGSGTRLTVV.

This clone was picked up a small number of times. The gene calls are TRBV7-9 and TRBJ2-3; 12 bases agree with TRBD2. The CDR3 totals 16 residues. Germline CDR1 reads SEHNR; CDR2 reads FQNEAQ (reference sequence). After removal of 4 bases from V and 4 bases from J, the junction contained 6 bases not matched to a gene. The DNA of the CDR3 is TGTGCCAGCAGCTACTCTAGCGGGGGGGCGTCAGATACGCAGTATTTT. Translating it yields CASSYSSGGASDTQYF.

This clone was detected a few times. The chain has TRBV11-2 and TRBJ2-3; 13 positions agree with TRBD2. Germline CDR1 SGHAT, CDR2 FQNNGV. Trimming at V came to 6 bases and at J to 4 bases, leaving 4 bases not matched to a gene. The length of the CDR3 is 15 residues. CDR3 loop: CASRSTSGRADTQYF. CDR3 DNA sequence: TGTGCCAGCAGATCCACTAGCGGGAGGGCAGATACGCAGTATTTT.

This clone was seen at least ten times. The V and J genes are TRBV5-6 and TRBJ1-2; D gene unclear. The V gene's germline CDR1 is SGHDT and CDR2 YYEEEE. The CDR3 runs to 14 residues. Trimming stripped 2 bases from V and 7 bases from J, with 15 bases between. CDR3 sequence: CASSFWRSYSGYTF. The CDR3, as DNA: TGTGCCAGCAGCTTCTGGAGGAGTTACAGTGGCTACACCTTC.

This clone has more than one count but fewer than ten. DNA of the CDR3: TGTGCCAGCAGCGCCGGACAGTCAGATACGCAGTATTTT. Translated, it gives CASSAGQSDTQYF. The gene calls are TRBV7-2 and TRBJ2-3, with D possibly TRBD1 on 6 matching bases. Germline-derived CDR1 and CDR2 are SGHTA and FQGNSA. Trimming stripped 5 bases from V and 4 bases from J, with 10 bases between. This CDR3 region has 13 residues.

The chain is built from TRBV7-2 and TRBJ2-6, with no clear D. This CDR3 has 14 residues. Trimming took off 6 bases at V and 0 bases at J, with 6 bases between the two ends. Germline CDR1 reads SGHTA; CDR2 reads FQGNSA. The CDR3 region is CASSWDSGANVLTF. In DNA, the CDR3 is TGTGCCAGCAGTTGGGACTCTGGGGCCAACGTCCTGACTTTC.

J is TRBJ1-4 and V is TRBV4-3; D is ambiguous. Trimming took off 0 bases at V and 10 bases at J, with 15 bases between the two ends. The CDR3 has 15 amino acids. Germline-derived CDR1 and CDR2 are LGHNA and YSLEER. This CDR3 reads CASSQDLQAEGKLFF. CDR3 nucleotide sequence: TGCGCCAGCAGCCAAGATCTTCAGGCCGAAGGAAAACTGTTTTTT.

This clone turned up a few times. The chain is built from TRBV9 and TRBJ2-1; D uncertain. V lost 1 base and J 3 bases, leaving 11 bases between the germline ends. CDR1 is SGDLS, CDR2 YYNGEE, per germline. There are 15 residues in the CDR3. The CDR3 region has the DNA TGTGCCAGCAGCGTAATCGCGGAGAGCTACAATGAGCAGTTCTTC. As protein: CASSVIAESYNEQFF.

This sequence joins TRBV6-5 and TRBJ2-3; a weak D match, TRBD2 (6 bases). The CDR3 has 16 amino acids. Between the trimmed V and J ends, which lost 2 bases and 2 bases, there was a span of 14 bases. From germline, CDR1 is MNHEY and CDR2 SVGAGI. CDR3: CASSYTTRVDTDTQYF. The CDR3 DNA reads as TGTGCCAGCAGTTACACGACTAGAGTCGACACAGATACGCAGTATTTT.

The rearrangement uses TRBV28 and TRBJ1-4, with TRBD1 matching over 9 bases. From germline, CDR1 is MDHEN and CDR2 SYDVKM. V lost 4 bases to trimming and J lost 7 bases; unmatched junction nucleotides: 4. This CDR3 contains 14 residues. CDR3 protein: CASSWTGVGEKLFF. CDR3 DNA sequence: TGTGCCAGCAGTTGGACAGGGGTAGGTGAAAAACTGTTTTTT.

This clone was picked up many times. The rearrangement uses TRBV14 and TRBJ1-4; the match to TRBD1 covers 8 bases. Germline lookup yields CDR1 SGHDN and CDR2 FVKESK. The CDR3 covers 16 residues. The V and J ends lost 4 bases and 5 bases, in that order; junction bases with no gene match: 9. CDR3 coding DNA: TGTGCCAGCAGCCCGACGAACAGGGGGAGCAATGAAAAACTGTTTTTT. This sequence encodes CASSPTNRGSNEKLFF.